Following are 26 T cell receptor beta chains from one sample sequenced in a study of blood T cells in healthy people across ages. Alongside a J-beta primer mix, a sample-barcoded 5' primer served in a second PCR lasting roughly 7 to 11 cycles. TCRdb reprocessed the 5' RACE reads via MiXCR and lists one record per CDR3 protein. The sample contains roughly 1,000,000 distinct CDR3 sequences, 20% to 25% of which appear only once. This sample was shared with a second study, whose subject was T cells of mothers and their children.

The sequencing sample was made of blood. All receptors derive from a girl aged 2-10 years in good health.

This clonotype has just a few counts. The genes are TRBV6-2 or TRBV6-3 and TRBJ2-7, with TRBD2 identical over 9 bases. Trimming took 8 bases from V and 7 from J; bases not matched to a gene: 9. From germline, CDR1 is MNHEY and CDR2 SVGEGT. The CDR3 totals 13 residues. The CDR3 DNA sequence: TGTGCCAGCGGGGGGACTAGCTTGGGAGAGCAGTACTTC. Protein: CASGGTSLGEQYF.

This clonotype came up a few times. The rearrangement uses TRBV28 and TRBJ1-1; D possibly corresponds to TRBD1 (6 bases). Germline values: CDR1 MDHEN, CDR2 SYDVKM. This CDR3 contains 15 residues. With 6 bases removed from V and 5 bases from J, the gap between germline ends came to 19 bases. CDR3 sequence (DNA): TGTGCCAGCAGCTTCGCCAAACAGGGCGGAACTGAAGCTTTCTTT. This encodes CASSFAKQGGTEAFF.

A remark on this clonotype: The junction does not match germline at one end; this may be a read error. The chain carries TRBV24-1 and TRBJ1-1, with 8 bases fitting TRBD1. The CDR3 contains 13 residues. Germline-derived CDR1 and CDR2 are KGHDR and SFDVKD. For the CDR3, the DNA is TGCGCCACCAGTGATCCCAGGACAGGGGAAGCTTTCTTT. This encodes CATSDPRTGEAFF.

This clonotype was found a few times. The CDR3 here is CATSDTGSGQPQHF. The CDR3 DNA is TGTGCCACCAGTGATACAGGGTCGGGACAGCCCCAGCATTTT. The chain employs TRBV24-1 and TRBJ1-5, with D perhaps TRBD1 (6 bases). Germline assignment: CDR1 KGHDR and CDR2 SFDVKD. Trimming pared 3 bases from V and 7 bases from J, leaving 12 bases between. The CDR3 loop spans 14 amino acids.

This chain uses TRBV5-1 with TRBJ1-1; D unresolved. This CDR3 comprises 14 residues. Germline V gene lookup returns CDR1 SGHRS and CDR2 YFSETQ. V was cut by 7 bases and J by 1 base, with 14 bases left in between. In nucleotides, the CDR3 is TGCGCCAGCTCCCCAAGCACTACGAACACTGAAGCTTTCTTT. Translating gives CASSPSTTNTEAFF. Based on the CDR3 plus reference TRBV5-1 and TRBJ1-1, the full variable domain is KAGVTQTPRYLIKTRGQQVTLSCSPISGHRSVSWYQQTPGQGLQFLFEYFSETQRNKGNFPGRFSGRQFSNSRSEMNVSTLELGDSALYLCASSPSTTNTEAFFGQGTRLTVV.

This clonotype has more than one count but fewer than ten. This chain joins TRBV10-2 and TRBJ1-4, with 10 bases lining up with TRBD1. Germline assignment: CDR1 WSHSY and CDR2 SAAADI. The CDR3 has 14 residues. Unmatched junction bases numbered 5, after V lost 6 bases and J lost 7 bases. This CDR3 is CASRRQGAIEKLFF. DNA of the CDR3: TGCGCCAGCAGGCGACAGGGGGCGATTGAAAAACTGTTTTTT.

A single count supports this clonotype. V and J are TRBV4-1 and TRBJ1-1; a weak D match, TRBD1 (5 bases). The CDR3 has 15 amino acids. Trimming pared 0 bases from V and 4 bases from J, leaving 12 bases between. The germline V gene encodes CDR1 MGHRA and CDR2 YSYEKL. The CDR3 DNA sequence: TGCGCCAGCAGCCAAGAAGGTGCTGGGGGCACTGAAGCTTTCTTT. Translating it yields CASSQEGAGGTEAFF.

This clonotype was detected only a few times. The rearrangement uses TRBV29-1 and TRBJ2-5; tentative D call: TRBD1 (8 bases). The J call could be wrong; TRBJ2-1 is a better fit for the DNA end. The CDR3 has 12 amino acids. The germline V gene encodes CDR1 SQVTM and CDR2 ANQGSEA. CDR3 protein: CSIGQGGGEQFF. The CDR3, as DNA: TGCAGCATAGGACAGGGCGGGGGTGAGCAGTTCTTC.

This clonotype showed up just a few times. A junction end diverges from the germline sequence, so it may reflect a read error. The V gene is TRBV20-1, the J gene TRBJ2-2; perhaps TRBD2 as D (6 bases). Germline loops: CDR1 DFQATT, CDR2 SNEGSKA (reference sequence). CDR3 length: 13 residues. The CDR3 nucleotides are TGCAGTGCCCTAGGACCGGAGAACCGGGAGCCGTTTTTT. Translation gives CSALGPENREPFF.

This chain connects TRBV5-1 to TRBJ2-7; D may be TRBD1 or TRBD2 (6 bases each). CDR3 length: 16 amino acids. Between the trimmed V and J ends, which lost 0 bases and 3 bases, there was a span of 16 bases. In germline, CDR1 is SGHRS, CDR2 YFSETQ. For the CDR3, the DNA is TGCGCCAGCAGCTTGGAATTGACAGGAGGGTTCTACGAGCAGTACTTC. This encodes CASSLELTGGFYEQYF.

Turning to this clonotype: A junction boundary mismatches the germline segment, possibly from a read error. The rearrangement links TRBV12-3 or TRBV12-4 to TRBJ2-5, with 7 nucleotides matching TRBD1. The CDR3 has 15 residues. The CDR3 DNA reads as TGTGCCAGCAGCTTAGGAAGAGGACAGGAAGAGACCCAGTACTTC. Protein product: CASSLGRGQEETQYF.

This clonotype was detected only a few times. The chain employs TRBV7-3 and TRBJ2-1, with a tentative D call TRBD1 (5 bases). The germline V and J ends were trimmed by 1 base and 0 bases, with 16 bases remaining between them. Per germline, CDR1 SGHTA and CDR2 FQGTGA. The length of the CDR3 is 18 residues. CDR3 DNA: TGTGCCAGCAGCTTAAGGGGCTTCCGACAGAGCTCCTACAATGAGCAGTTCTTC. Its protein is CASSLRGFRQSSYNEQFF.

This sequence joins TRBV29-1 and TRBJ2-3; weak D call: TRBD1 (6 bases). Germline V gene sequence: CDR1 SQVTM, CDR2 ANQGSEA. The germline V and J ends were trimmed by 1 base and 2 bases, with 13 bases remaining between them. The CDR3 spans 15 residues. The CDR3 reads CSVEGTARSTDTQYF. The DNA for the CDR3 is TGCAGCGTTGAAGGGACAGCTAGATCCACAGATACGCAGTATTTT.

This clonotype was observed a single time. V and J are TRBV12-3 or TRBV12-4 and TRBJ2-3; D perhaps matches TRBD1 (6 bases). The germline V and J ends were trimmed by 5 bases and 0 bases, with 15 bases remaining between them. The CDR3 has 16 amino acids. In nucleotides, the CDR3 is TGTGCCAGCAGTCCCCGACAGGTTGCTAGCACAGATACGCAGTATTTT. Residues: CASSPRQVASTDTQYF.

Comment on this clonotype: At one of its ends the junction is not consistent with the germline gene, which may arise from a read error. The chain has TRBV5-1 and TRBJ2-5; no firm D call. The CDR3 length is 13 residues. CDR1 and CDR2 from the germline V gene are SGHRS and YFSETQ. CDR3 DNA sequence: TGCGCCGGCAGCGAGGAACCACAAGAGACCCAGTACTTC. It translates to CAGSEEPQETQYF.

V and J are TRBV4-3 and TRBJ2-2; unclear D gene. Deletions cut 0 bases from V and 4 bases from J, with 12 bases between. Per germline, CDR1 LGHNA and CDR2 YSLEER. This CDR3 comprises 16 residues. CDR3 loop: CASSQDFSISTGELFF. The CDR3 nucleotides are TGCGCCAGCAGCCAAGATTTCTCAATATCCACCGGGGAGCTGTTTTTT.

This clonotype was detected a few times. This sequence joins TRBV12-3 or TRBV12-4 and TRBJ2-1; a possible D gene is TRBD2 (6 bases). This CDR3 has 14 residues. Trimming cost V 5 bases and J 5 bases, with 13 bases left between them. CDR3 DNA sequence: TGTGCCAGCAGTCCGGGACTGCAGAACAATGAGCAGTTCTTC. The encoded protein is CASSPGLQNNEQFF.

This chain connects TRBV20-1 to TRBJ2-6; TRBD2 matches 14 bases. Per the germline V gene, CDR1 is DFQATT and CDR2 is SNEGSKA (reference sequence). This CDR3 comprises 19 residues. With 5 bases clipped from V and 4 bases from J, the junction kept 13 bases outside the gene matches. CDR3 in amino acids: CSAGPPGLAGAGGANVLTF. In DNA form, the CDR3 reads TGCAGTGCTGGACCCCCGGGACTAGCGGGAGCGGGGGGGGCCAACGTCCTGACTTTC.

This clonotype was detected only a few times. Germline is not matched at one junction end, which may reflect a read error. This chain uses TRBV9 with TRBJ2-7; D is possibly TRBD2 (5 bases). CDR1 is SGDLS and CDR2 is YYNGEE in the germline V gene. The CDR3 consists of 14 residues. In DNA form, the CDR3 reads TGTGCCAGCAGCCCACCCCCGGGAAACTACGAGCAGTGCTTC. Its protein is CASSPPPGNYEQCF.

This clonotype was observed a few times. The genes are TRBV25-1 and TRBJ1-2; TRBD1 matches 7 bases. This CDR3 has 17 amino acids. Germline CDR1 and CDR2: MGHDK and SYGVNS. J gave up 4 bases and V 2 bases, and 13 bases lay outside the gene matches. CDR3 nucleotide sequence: TGTGCCAGCAGTGAACCTGGTGACACAGGGGCGGCCTATGGCTACACCTTC. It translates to CASSEPGDTGAAYGYTF.

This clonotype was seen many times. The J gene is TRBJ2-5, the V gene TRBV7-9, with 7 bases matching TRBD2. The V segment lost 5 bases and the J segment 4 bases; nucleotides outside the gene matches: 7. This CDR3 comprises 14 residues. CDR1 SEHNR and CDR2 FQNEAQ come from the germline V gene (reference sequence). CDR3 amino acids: CASSLVSGGETQYF. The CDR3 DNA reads TGTGCCAGCAGCCTTGTTTCGGGGGGAGAGACCCAGTACTTC. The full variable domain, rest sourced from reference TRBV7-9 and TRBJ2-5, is DTGVSQNPRHKITKRGQNVTFRCDPISEHNRLYWYRQTLGQGPEFLTYFQNEAQLEKSRLLSDRFSAERPKGSFSTLEIQRTEQGDSAMYLCASSLVSGGETQYFGPGTRLLVL.

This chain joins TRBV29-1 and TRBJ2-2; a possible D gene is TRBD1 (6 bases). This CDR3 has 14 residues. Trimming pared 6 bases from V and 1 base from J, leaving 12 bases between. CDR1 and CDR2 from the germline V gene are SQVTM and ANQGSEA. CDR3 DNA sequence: TGCAGCGTCCAGGGGCGCCTGAACACCGGGGAGCTGTTTTTT. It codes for CSVQGRLNTGELFF.

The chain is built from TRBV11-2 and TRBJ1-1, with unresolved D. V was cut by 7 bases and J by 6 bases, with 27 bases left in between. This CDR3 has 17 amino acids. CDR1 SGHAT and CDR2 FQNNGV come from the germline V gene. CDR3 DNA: TGTGCCAGCACCGCCGCCCAGTTTAGGGCCCTTCGCGCTGAAGCTTTCTTT. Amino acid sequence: CASTAAQFRALRAEAFF.

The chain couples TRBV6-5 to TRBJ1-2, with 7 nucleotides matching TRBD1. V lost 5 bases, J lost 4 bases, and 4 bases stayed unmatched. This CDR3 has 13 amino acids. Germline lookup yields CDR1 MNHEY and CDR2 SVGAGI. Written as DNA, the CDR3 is TGTGCCAGCAGTCGCGGACAGGTCTATGGCTACACCTTC. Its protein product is CASSRGQVYGYTF.

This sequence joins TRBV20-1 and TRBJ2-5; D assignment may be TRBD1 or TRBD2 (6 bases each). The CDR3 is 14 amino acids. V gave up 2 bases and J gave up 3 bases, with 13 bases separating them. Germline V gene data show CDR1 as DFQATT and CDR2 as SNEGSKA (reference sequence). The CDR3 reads CSARFGGREETQYF. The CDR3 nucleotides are TGCAGTGCTAGATTCGGGGGCAGGGAAGAGACCCAGTACTTC.

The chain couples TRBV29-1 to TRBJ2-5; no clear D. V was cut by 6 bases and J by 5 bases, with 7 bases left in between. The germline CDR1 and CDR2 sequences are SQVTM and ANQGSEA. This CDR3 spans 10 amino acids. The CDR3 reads CSVPPETQYF. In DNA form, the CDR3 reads TGCAGCGTCCCACCGGAGACCCAGTACTTC.